The 16 T cell receptor beta chains given below trace back to one sample, sequenced in a study of T cells in Graves' hyperthyroidism and ophthalmopathy. Authors of the study amplified TCR beta CDR3 regions from RNA transcripts. A first-round RT-PCR of the TCR CDR3 used the HTBI primer set. TCRdb processed the multiplex PCR reads anew with MiXCR; each CDR3 protein has one entry. The repertoire holds a few hundred thousand distinct CDR3 sequences, with just over 45% as singletons. Sequences were obtained from peripheral blood or thyroid tissue (not recorded which). These receptor sequences come from a woman between 18 and 30 years old with Graves' hyperthyroidism.

This clonotype has ten or more counts. The CDR3, as DNA: TGTGCCAGCAGTGCCGAAGTCGCCTACGAGCAGTACTTC. Translated, it gives CASSAEVAYEQYF. The V call is TRBV2, the J call TRBJ2-7; no clear D gene. Germline assignment: CDR1 SNHLY and CDR2 FYNNEI. The germline V and J ends were trimmed by 4 bases and 2 bases, with 9 bases remaining between them. The CDR3 runs 13 residues.

Written as DNA, the CDR3 is TGCGCCAGCAGCCCAGAGTGGTACACTGAAGCTTTCTTT. It yields the protein CASSPEWYTEAFF. The V gene is TRBV5-1, the J gene TRBJ1-1; no firm D call. There are 13 residues in the CDR3. The V gene's germline CDR1 is SGHRS and CDR2 YFSETQ. V was clipped by 4 bases and J by 3 bases, with 10 bases between them.

This clonotype was recorded many times. CDR3 residues: CSAMTSGRSGQYF. CDR3 DNA sequence: TGCAGTGCTATGACTAGCGGGAGATCGGGGCAGTACTTC. The V call is TRBV20-1, the J call TRBJ2-7; 12 bases map to TRBD2. The J segment lost 9 bases and the V segment lost 4 bases, leaving 7 bases of the junction unmatched. Germline V gene sequence: CDR1 DFQATT, CDR2 SNEGSKA (reference sequence). This CDR3 region has 13 residues.

This clonotype was detected a few times. This chain uses TRBV20-1 with TRBJ1-1; D is uncertain. V was clipped by 0 bases and J by 1 base, with 6 bases between them. The CDR3 extends over 13 amino acids. CDR1 and CDR2 (germline): DFQATT, SNEGSKA (reference sequence). CDR3 nucleotide sequence: TGCAGTGCTAGAGAGGCTCCGAACACTGAAGCTTTCTTT. Its protein is CSAREAPNTEAFF.

This clonotype has more than one count but fewer than ten. The rearrangement joins TRBV24-1 to TRBJ1-2, with D uncertain. Deletions cut 3 bases from V and 3 bases from J, with 13 bases between. The CDR3 has 15 amino acids. CDR1 is KGHDR and CDR2 is SFDVKD in the germline V gene. This chain's CDR3 is CATSDAGESYYGYTF. The CDR3 bases are TGTGCCACCAGTGATGCCGGGGAGAGCTACTATGGCTACACCTTC.

This clonotype was counted ten times or more. The CDR3 loop reads CASKGDTIYF. In DNA, the CDR3 is TGTGCCAGCAAGGGGGACACCATATATTTT. This chain connects TRBV2 to TRBJ1-3, with D tentatively TRBD1 (6 bases). This CDR3 contains 10 residues. The V end lost 7 bases, the J end lost 8 bases, and 6 bases lay between the germline ends. CDR1 is SNHLY and CDR2 is FYNNEI in the germline V gene.

This clonotype was picked up one time. One end of the junction varies from germline; a read error may be responsible. The chain employs TRBV7-8 and TRBJ1-1, with D perhaps TRBD1 (6 bases). CDR1 is SGHVS, CDR2 FQNEAQ, per germline. This CDR3 region has 14 residues. The CDR3 is CASSVRGGEDETFF. DNA of the CDR3: TGTGCCAGCAGCGTACGGGGGGGCGAAGATGAAACTTTCTTT. The entire variable domain, with the rest obtained from reference TRBV7-8 and TRBJ1-1, is as follows: GAGVSQSPRYKVAKRGQDVALRCDPISGHVSLFWYQQALGQGPEFLTYFQNEAQLDKSGLPSDRFFAERPEGSVSTLKIQRTQQEDSAVYLCASSVRGGEDETFFGQGTRLTVV.

In its sample, this clonotype was seen a few times. A read error may produce the germline difference seen at one junction end. The gene calls are TRBV29-1 and TRBJ2-3; TRBD1 matches 8 bases. Germline loops: CDR1 SQVTM, CDR2 ANQGSEA. The CDR3 length is 13 residues. CDR3 region: CRVGQGFTDTQYF. The CDR3 region has the DNA TGCAGGGTTGGACAGGGATTCACAGATACGCAGTATTTT.

There are many counts of this clonotype. The chain recombines TRBV7-8 with TRBJ2-5, with 8 nucleotides matching TRBD1. V gave up 5 bases and J gave up 5 bases; unmatched junction bases: 7. The CDR3 is made up of 14 amino acids. Germline assignment: CDR1 SGHVS and CDR2 FQNEAQ. The CDR3 DNA reads TGTGCCAGCAGCGATACAGGGGGGCGGGAGACCCAGTACTTC. Translating it yields CASSDTGGRETQYF.

This clonotype was recorded a few times. The V gene is TRBV2, the J gene TRBJ2-7; the match to TRBD2 covers 11 bases. V lost 9 bases, J lost 5 bases, and 3 bases stayed unmatched. CDR3 length: 12 residues. Germline V gives CDR1 SNHLY, CDR2 FYNNEI. The CDR3 nucleotides are TGTGCCAGTAGACTAGCGGGAAACGAGCAGTACTTC. It specifies CASRLAGNEQYF.

Many counts were recorded for this clonotype. The chain joins TRBV6-5 to TRBJ2-5; either TRBD1 or TRBD2 may fit D (6 bases each). Between the trimmed V and J ends, which lost 5 bases and 4 bases, there was a span of 11 bases. The CDR3 consists of 13 residues. Germline CDR1 reads MNHEY; CDR2 reads SVGAGI. CDR3 loop: CASSAGQGETQYF. Written as DNA, the CDR3 is TGTGCCAGCAGTGCGGGACAAGGAGAGACCCAGTACTTC.

This clonotype was seen a handful of times. The chain recombines TRBV2 with TRBJ1-2, with D possibly being TRBD1 (5 bases). CDR3 size: 15 residues. The V gene's germline CDR1 is SNHLY and CDR2 FYNNEI. V was trimmed by 6 bases and J by 2 bases, leaving 16 bases between them. The CDR3 DNA follows: TGTGCCAGCAGGAACCGGGACGGCGCCAACTATGGCTACACCTTC. As protein: CASRNRDGANYGYTF.

This clonotype was detected only a few times. CDR3: CASSLDRDRGLYGYTF. In nucleotides, the CDR3 is TGTGCCAGCAGCTTAGACCGGGACAGGGGGCTCTATGGCTACACCTTC. The genes are TRBV7-8 and TRBJ1-2, with TRBD1 matching over 12 bases. Losses at the gene ends were 1 base for V and 4 bases for J; bases not matched to a gene: 4. Germline-derived CDR1 and CDR2 are SGHVS and FQNEAQ. The CDR3 runs to 16 residues.

The chain couples TRBV2 to TRBJ1-4; D is unclear. V lost 4 bases to trimming and J lost 6 bases, with 12 bases between them. The CDR3 loop spans 14 amino acids. Germline V gene data show CDR1 as SNHLY and CDR2 as FYNNEI. The CDR3 reads CASSARGSHEKLFF. The CDR3 DNA sequence: TGTGCCAGCAGTGCCCGGGGTAGCCATGAAAAACTGTTTTTT.

This chain uses TRBV29-1 with TRBJ1-2; no firm D call. This CDR3 is 13 amino acids long. V shed 8 bases and J shed 1 base, with 14 bases lying between them. The germline gives CDR1 SQVTM, CDR2 ANQGSEA. In DNA, the CDR3 is TGCAGCTCAATACAGATACGTAACTATGGCTACACCTTC. It translates to CSSIQIRNYGYTF.

This clonotype appeared many times. V is TRBV29-1 and J is TRBJ2-5, with D possibly matching TRBD1 (6 bases). The germline V gene encodes CDR1 SQVTM and CDR2 ANQGSEA. The CDR3 has 13 amino acids. Trimming took off 2 bases at V and 2 bases at J, with 9 bases between the two ends. CDR3 nucleotide sequence: TGCAGCGTTGAATACGGACAGCAAGAGACCCAGTACTTC. Protein: CSVEYGQQETQYF.